Following are 5 T cell receptor beta chains from one sample sequenced in a study of OX40 agonist ivuxolimab in advanced cancers. The table came from immunoSEQ multiplex PCR; TCRdb's copy has only in-frame clones and leaves some out. The profile shows 45,000 to 60,000 clones, roughly 92% of them singletons. This specimen was CD4+ or CD8+ T cells sorted from blood, taken in a trial of the OX40 agonist ivuxolimab. The receptor set was obtained from an adult with an advanced solid tumor such as melanoma, head and neck, liver or kidney cancer.

This clone was detected only once. This sequence joins TRBV27 and TRBJ1-2, with TRBD1 as a possible D gene (5 bases). V was clipped by 6 bases and J by 1 base, with 24 bases between them. The CDR3 spans 18 residues. Germline lookup yields CDR1 MNHEY and CDR2 SMNVEV (reference sequence). The CDR3 here is CASRVKLGEGLYNYGYTF. In DNA, the CDR3 is TGTGCCAGCAGGGTAAAGCTGGGGGAGGGGCTTTATAACTATGGCTACACCTTC.

This chain connects TRBV5-1 to TRBJ2-7; TRBD2 agrees at 8 bases. CDR1 SGHRS and CDR2 YFSETQ come from the germline V gene. V trimming: 5 bases; J trimming: 4 bases; junction bases outside the gene matches: 8. This CDR3 spans 14 amino acids. The CDR3 region has the DNA TGCGCCAGCAGTCAGACTAGCGCCTATTACGAGCAGTACTTC. This sequence encodes CASSQTSAYYEQYF.

V gene TRBV7-9 combines with J gene TRBJ1-6, with D possibly TRBD1 on 6 matching bases. V was cut by 3 bases and J by 7 bases, with 10 bases left in between. CDR3 length: 14 amino acids. The V gene's germline CDR1 is SEHNR and CDR2 FQNEAQ (reference sequence). CDR3 protein: CASSFGQQNSPLHF. The CDR3 nucleotides are TGTGCCAGCAGCTTCGGACAGCAAAATTCACCCCTCCACTTT.

The chain links TRBV6-5 to TRBJ1-1; tentatively, D is TRBD1 (6 bases). The CDR3 loop spans 13 amino acids. Germline V gene sequence: CDR1 MNHEY, CDR2 SVGAGI. V lost 2 bases and J 6 bases, leaving 10 bases between the germline ends. CDR3 sequence: CASSYRGGAEAFF. As DNA, the CDR3 is TGTGCCAGCAGTTACCGAGGGGGGGCTGAAGCTTTCTTT.

The chain employs TRBV25-1 and TRBJ1-4, with TRBD1 as a possible D gene (6 bases). V gave up 5 bases and J gave up 3 bases, with 13 bases separating them. Germline V gives CDR1 MGHDK, CDR2 SYGVNS. The CDR3 loop spans 15 amino acids. The CDR3 bases are TGTGCCAGCAGTTCCCATAGGGGGTCTAATGAAAAACTGTTTTTT. The encoded protein is CASSSHRGSNEKLFF. Variable domain in full (rest from reference TRBV25-1 and TRBJ1-4): EADIYQTPRYLVIGTGKKITLECSQTMGHDKMYWYQQDPGMELHLIHYSYGVNSTEKGDLSSESTVSRIRTEHFPLTLESARPSHTSQYLCASSSHRGSNEKLFFGSGTQLSVL.